The 12 T cell receptor beta chains presented below share a single source sample, sequenced in a study of blood T cells in healthy people across ages. The authors ran a second PCR of 7 to 11 cycles using a sample-barcoded 5' primer and a J-beta primer mix. Using its own MiXCR run on the 5' RACE reads, TCRdb lists one record per CDR3 protein. The table records approximately 1,100,000 distinct CDR3 sequences, more than 35% of them present only once. Input material: blood. These receptors were collected from an older woman in good health.

The chain recombines TRBV6-6 with TRBJ1-2; D uncertain. Trimming took off 4 bases at V and 7 bases at J, with 22 bases between the two ends. CDR3 length equals 16 residues. The germline CDR1 and CDR2 sequences are MNHNY and SVGAGI (reference sequence). For the CDR3, the DNA is TGTGCCAGCAGTTCGCCCTCAGAAGCGGGGTTAGGTGGCTACACCTTC. It encodes CASSSPSEAGLGGYTF.

Only one count was recorded for this clonotype. One end of the junction varies from germline; a read error may be responsible. The chain is built from TRBV29-1 and TRBJ1-2; no clear D gene. The CDR3 contains 13 residues. Germline assignment: CDR1 SQVTM and CDR2 ANQGSEA. DNA of the CDR3: TGCAGCGGTGAAGCTGGGATCCGGGGTGGCTACACCTTC. Its translation: CSGEAGIRGGYTF.

V gene TRBV20-1 combines with J gene TRBJ2-7, with 8 positions matching TRBD1. The germline V gene encodes CDR1 DFQATT and CDR2 SNEGSKA (reference sequence). Trimming at V came to 0 bases and at J to 0 bases, leaving 4 bases not matched to a gene. The CDR3 covers 15 residues. The CDR3 DNA reads TGCAGTGCTAGAGACAGAACAGGGGGCTCCTACGAGCAGTACTTC. Translation gives CSARDRTGGSYEQYF.

The CDR3 region has the DNA TGTGCCAGCAGCTTAAGTCGGCCAGGGTCATACACGCAGTATTTT. Encoded protein: CASSLSRPGSYTQYF. The V and J genes are TRBV13 and TRBJ2-3; TRBD1 might be the D (5 bases). V gave up 2 bases and J gave up 9 bases, with 18 bases separating them. CDR3 size: 15 residues. Germline CDR1 PRHDT, CDR2 FYEKMQ (reference sequence).

This rearrangement joins TRBV27 to TRBJ2-7; 11 bases match TRBD2. The assigned J gene may be wrong: the sequence end matches TRBJ2-1 better. CDR3 length: 15 residues. Germline assignment: CDR1 MNHEY and CDR2 SMNVEV (reference sequence). The CDR3: CASSAGTSGKNEQFF. The CDR3 nucleotides are TGTGCCAGCAGTGCGGGGACTAGCGGCAAGAATGAGCAGTTCTTC.

The chain's CDR3 is CSARKRTSGTLRDTQYF. The CDR3 DNA reads TGCAGTGCTAGAAAGAGGACTAGCGGGACGTTAAGAGATACGCAGTATTTT. The genes are TRBV20-1 and TRBJ2-3, with 12 positions matching TRBD2. Germline loops: CDR1 DFQATT, CDR2 SNEGSKA (reference sequence). This CDR3 is built from 17 residues. J lost 5 bases, V lost 2 bases, and 11 bases had no gene match.

The V call is TRBV9, the J call TRBJ2-1, with TRBD1 matching over 8 bases. J was trimmed by 6 bases and V by 2 bases; bases with no gene match: 7. Looked up from germline, CDR1 is SGDLS and CDR2 is YYNGEE. CDR3 length equals 15 residues. CDR3 nucleotide sequence: TGTGCCAGCAGCGTGGGGCAGGGGGCTGTCAATGAGCAGTTCTTC. Translated, it gives CASSVGQGAVNEQFF.

This clonotype is a singleton in its sample. The rearrangement uses TRBV28 and TRBJ2-7, with 10 bases lining up with TRBD2. Germline CDR1 and CDR2: MDHEN and SYDVKM. The CDR3 covers 15 residues. The V and J ends lost 5 bases and 0 bases, in that order; junction bases with no gene match: 4. The DNA for the CDR3 is TGTGCCAGCAGTCGACTAGCGGGCTACTCCTACGAGCAGTACTTC. Translating it yields CASSRLAGYSYEQYF.

This chain uses TRBV3-1 with TRBJ2-1; 7 positions agree with TRBD2. Trimming took 2 bases from V and 9 from J; bases not matched to a gene: 7. CDR3 length equals 14 residues. Germline assignment: CDR1 LGHDT and CDR2 YNNKEL (reference sequence). The chain's CDR3 is CASSQYRTRAEQFF. In DNA form, the CDR3 reads TGTGCCAGCAGCCAATATAGGACTAGAGCTGAGCAGTTCTTC.

This clonotype appeared a few times. This chain uses TRBV27 with TRBJ1-2; unclear D gene. There are 15 residues in the CDR3. The V end lost 4 bases, the J end lost 4 bases, and 16 bases lay between the germline ends. Germline V lookup: CDR1 MNHEY, CDR2 SMNVEV (reference sequence). The CDR3 nucleotides read TGTGCCAGCAGTTCGAAGACGCAGGTCTCCTATGGCTACACCTTC. It translates to CASSSKTQVSYGYTF.

This clonotype has only a few counts. The rearrangement links TRBV12-3 or TRBV12-4 to TRBJ2-2; D not resolved. The CDR3 has 13 amino acids. V lost 3 bases, J lost 3 bases, and 5 bases lay in between. The CDR3 protein is CASSFRDTGELFF. CDR3 DNA: TGTGCCAGCAGTTTTCGAGACACCGGGGAGCTGTTTTTT.

In its sample, this clonotype was seen once. The gene calls are TRBV6-1 and TRBJ2-1; D possibly matches TRBD1 or TRBD2 (5 bases each). The CDR3 runs to 18 residues. Trimming removed 2 bases from V and 2 bases from J, with 19 bases in between. The germline gives CDR1 MNHNS, CDR2 SASEGT. The CDR3 region is CASSEFGAGSSTYNEQFF. CDR3 DNA sequence: TGTGCCAGCAGTGAATTCGGGGCAGGGTCTTCTACCTACAATGAGCAGTTCTTC.